This is a list of T cell receptor beta chains from one sample in a study of cytomegalovirus exposure and HLA in healthy donors. Method: immunoSEQ multiplex PCR; TCRdb's copy keeps in-frame clones and lacks some. The repertoire holds roughly 97,000 clones, with approximately 80% as singletons. What was sequenced was PBMCs. The receptors shown here come from a woman aged 40 to 50 in good health and CMV-seronegative. Each CDR3 is given without its conserved first and last residue. Fields, in order: V gene, CDR3 protein.

TRBV15 | ATSRVGQGGFQPQH
TRBV13 | ASSKTSGRARNEQF
TRBV6-6 | ASSYTGDEQY
TRBV19 | ASSIGTYPNYGYT
TRBV28 | ASSSGQGNQPQH
TRBV4-2 | ASSQDTSGAYNEQF
TRBV7-5 | ARSLEAGTGNTGELF
TRBV19 | ASNRGLDGYT
TRBV5-1 | ASRPGLAYEQY
TRBV23-1 | ASSQSVGTTTYEQY
TRBV9 | ASSVASSGTGGSPLH
TRBV9 | ASSATTGYEQY
TRBV6-5 | ASSYRESYNEQF
TRBV25-1 | ASSVQGAKQY
TRBV6-6 | ARAEVPGELF